This T cell receptor (beta chain) was captured in a study of blood T cells in healthy people across ages. Study overall: Researchers report that template switching captured about one barcoded beta molecule per two T cells. Broader study findings: Among T cells, TCR beta diversity per million cells dropped roughly linearly as age rose.

The ends lost 7 bases at V and 6 bases at J; junction bases unmatched: 8. This CDR3 is 13 amino acids long. CDR1 and CDR2 (germline): MNHNY, SVGAGI (reference sequence). The authors ran a second PCR of 7 to 11 cycles using a sample-barcoded 5' primer and a J-beta primer mix. Each cDNA molecule, via a template-switch adaptor with 12 random nucleotides, was tagged. From the 5' RACE reads, TCRdb called clonotypes with MiXCR, one entry per CDR3 protein. The sample holds 780,000 or so distinct CDR3 sequences; more than 50% are singletons and the top ten take roughly 25%. Comment on this clonotype: Its antigen is unidentified.

At least 6 micrograms of total RNA were extracted per sample. The chain carries TRBV6-6 and TRBJ1-2, with TRBD1 identical over 7 bases. The material sequenced was blood. This clonotype was sampled from a middle-aged man in good health. CDR3 loop: CASKSSGGNGYTF. The CDR3 nucleotides are TGTGCCAGCAAGTCGTCAGGGGGTAATGGCTACACCTTC.